This T cell receptor beta chain was identified during a study of blood T cell repertoires in COVID-19. Study-wide background: The United States, Italy and Spain were the sources of the acute and convalescent COVID-19 samples. From T cells, B-cell-depleted T cells, or PBMCs came the material, which was cDNA or gDNA.

Original processing methods: Estimation of nucleated cell counts was performed using reference gene primer amplification. TCRdb's copy holds only in-frame clones and misses some; the assay was immunoSEQ multiplex PCR. That table furnishes V, J and clone size, whereas the DNA furnished D and trimming. This sample has approximately 63,000 clones, with roughly 85% found just once. CDR3 size: 15 residues. V was trimmed by 6 bases and J by 0 bases, leaving 12 bases between them. Germline V gene lookup returns CDR1 MNHEY and CDR2 SVGAGI. The receptor's source is a woman aged 80 or older with acute or convalescent COVID-19. The chain joins TRBV6-5 to TRBJ1-5; D remains unclear. The sample comprised peripheral blood. The CDR3 DNA sequence: TGTGCCAGCAGGTCCCGACTGCCTAGCAATCAGCCCCAGCATTTT. As protein: CASRSRLPSNQPQHF.